This paragraph covers one TCR beta chain sequence. The V end lost 3 bases, the J end lost 6 bases, and 15 bases lay between the germline ends. The CDR3 has 15 residues. Per germline, CDR1 LNHDA and CDR2 SQIVND (reference sequence). Everyone who donated was a Caucasian adult who lived in Nashville, Tennessee. These data are taken from a study of shared clonotypes between healthy human individuals. Deep level was the assay's run setting. An even split of each subset's genomic DNA across several immunoSEQ plates was performed. Using immunoSEQ multiplex PCR, the repertoire was profiled, and TCRdb retains in-frame clones only, with some absent. The sample carries some 480,000 clones, 79% recorded once.

The sample consisted of PBMCs. This sequence originates from a woman aged 40 to 50 in good health. Some clones in this sample may be carry-over from other donors' samples. This sequence joins TRBV19 and TRBJ2-1; TRBD2 might be the D (5 bases). The CDR3 region has the DNA TGTGCCAGTAGTATGGTGGCCATCAGCGGCAATGAGCAGTTCTTC. It specifies CASSMVAISGNEQFF.